Listed below are T cell receptor beta chains from one sample, sequenced in a study of T cell repertoires in cytomegalovirus infection. Using its own MiXCR run on the reads, TCRdb lists one record per CDR3 protein. The table records roughly 600,000 distinct CDR3 sequences, around 24% of them present only once. Sequencing was carried out using CD8+ T cells from PBMCs. All receptors come from a human donor in good health (CMV status not recorded). Some clones in this sample may be carry-over from other donors' samples. Each CDR3 is given with its conserved first and last residue. A D gene is named only where the DNA matches it firmly. A row's size may be missing; if present it is once, few, many or a size class.

- | TRBJ2-7 | many | TRBV7-6 | TGTGCCAGCAGCTCCCCGGAACTCGTCTACGAGCAGTACTTC | CASSSPELVYEQYF
- | TRBJ1-5 | many | TRBV6-1 | TGTGCCAGCAGTGAACTTACAAATAGCAATCAGCCCCAGCATTTT | CASSELTNSNQPQHF
TRBD1 | TRBJ1-1 | - | TRBV7-2 | TGTGCCAGCAGCCTGAGGACAGGGGAGATCGAGAACACTGAAGCTTTCTTT | CASSLRTGEIENTEAFF
TRBD2 | TRBJ2-5 | many | TRBV7-8 | TGTGCCAGCAGCACTCCTAGCGGGGGGCCCCTTCAAGAGACCCAGTACTTC | CASSTPSGGPLQETQYF
- | TRBJ2-3 | - | TRBV12-3/TRBV12-4 | TGTGCCAGCAGTTGGCGGAGCAGGGTGACAGATACGCAGTATTTT | CASSWRSRVTDTQYF
TRBD1 | TRBJ2-2 | - | TRBV11-3 | TGTGCCAGCAGCTTAGAGTTCAGGGGGCAAACCGGGGAGCTGTTTTTT | CASSLEFRGQTGELFF
TRBD1 | TRBJ2-2 | few | TRBV13 | TGTGCCAGCAGCTTAGGTCCGGGACAGACTTCGGAGCTGTTTTTT | CASSLGPGQTSELFF
- | TRBJ1-4 | - | TRBV4-3 | TGCGCCAGCAGCCAAGACCTGGGGCAGAGGGGTGAAAAACTGTTTTTT | CASSQDLGQRGEKLFF
TRBD1 | TRBJ1-1 | few | TRBV9 | TGTGCCAGCAGCCCCTCGACAGGGACGAACACTGAAGCTTTCTTT | CASSPSTGTNTEAFF
- | TRBJ2-1 | - | TRBV29-1 | TGCAGCGTTGTAAGGTTCGAGCAGTTCTTC | CSVVRFEQFF